One sample yielded the 18 T cell receptor beta chains listed below, sequenced in a study of blood T cell repertoires in COVID-19. Profiled with immunoSEQ multiplex PCR; TCRdb holds only in-frame clones, not every one. The table lists 180,000 or so clones, around 80% of them singletons, with 13% to 15% in the top ten. Sequences were obtained from PBMCs or T cells enriched from blood (not recorded which). The receptors originated from a man in his fifties who had recovered from COVID-19.

The chain employs TRBV5-1 and TRBJ2-7, with 8 positions matching TRBD1. From germline, CDR1 is SGHRS and CDR2 YFSETQ. This CDR3 contains 15 residues. V shed 2 bases and J 3 bases; nucleotides not matched to a gene: 7. The CDR3 loop is CASSFSRGQGYEQYF. The CDR3 DNA follows: TGCGCCAGCAGCTTTTCTCGTGGACAGGGCTACGAGCAGTACTTC.

The chain links TRBV29-1 to TRBJ2-7; D not resolved. Germline CDR1 reads SQVTM; CDR2 reads ANQGSEA. There are 13 residues in the CDR3. Trimming left V 4 bases short and J 5 bases short, with 15 bases between. Here the CDR3 reads CSVGFTTVHEQYF. The CDR3 bases are TGCAGCGTTGGATTTACCACGGTACACGAGCAGTACTTC.

The chain joins TRBV12-3 or TRBV12-4 to TRBJ1-4; D call uncertain. V was clipped by 9 bases and J by 5 bases, with 4 bases between them. The CDR3 covers 10 residues. CDR3 loop: CASLNEKLFF. Written as DNA, the CDR3 is TGTGCCAGTCTCAATGAAAAACTGTTTTTT.

V gene TRBV11-1 combines with J gene TRBJ2-7; possibly TRBD2 for D (5 bases). This CDR3 is 15 amino acids long. The germline V gene has CDR1 SGHAT and CDR2 FQDESV (reference sequence). V shed 7 bases and J shed 6 bases, with 22 bases lying between them. Here the CDR3 reads CASTARDRVDSEQYF. CDR3 coding DNA: TGTGCCAGCACAGCCCGGGATCGGGTTGATAGCGAGCAGTACTTC.

The chain has TRBV23-1 and TRBJ2-1; 10 bases fit TRBD1. TRBV23-1 is an open reading frame, and its role is uncertain. V lost 2 bases to trimming and J lost 3 bases; unmatched junction nucleotides: 16. The CDR3 consists of 20 residues. CDR3 in amino acids: CASSQPPYDPDRGNYNEQFF. The CDR3 DNA follows: TGCGCCAGCAGTCAACCTCCATACGATCCGGACAGGGGGAACTACAATGAGCAGTTCTTC.

V usage is TRBV3-1 (or the pseudogene TRBV3-2) and J usage is TRBJ2-3; the match to TRBD1 covers 8 bases. The junction had 10 bases not matched to a gene; V was cut back by 0 bases and J by 5 bases. Germline CDR1 reads LGHDT; CDR2 reads YNNKEL (reference sequence). The CDR3 has 17 residues. The CDR3 here is CASSQEGGRGPGDTQYF. The CDR3 bases are TGTGCCAGCAGCCAAGAGGGGGGCAGGGGGCCAGGAGATACGCAGTATTTT.

This chain joins TRBV5-4 and TRBJ1-6; maybe TRBD1 (6 bases). Germline-derived CDR1 and CDR2 are SGHNT and YYREEE (reference sequence). The CDR3 length is 16 residues. V lost 7 bases, J lost 6 bases, and 20 bases lay in between. The CDR3 here is CASGRGGDLGNSPLHF. The DNA for the CDR3 is TGTGCCAGCGGTAGGGGGGGGGATTTAGGTAATTCACCCCTCCACTTT.

The chain carries TRBV11-2 and TRBJ2-1; 8 bases agree with TRBD2. In germline, CDR1 is SGHAT, CDR2 FQNNGV. CDR3 length: 15 residues. V was clipped by 1 base and J by 10 bases; unmatched bases: 9. Here the CDR3 DNA reads TGTGCCAGCAGCTTAGGACCCCAGCGGGGGAACGAGCAGTTCTTC. This codes for CASSLGPQRGNEQFF.

The gene calls are TRBV18 and TRBJ2-5; 9 nucleotides agree with TRBD1. The germline V gene has CDR1 KGHSH and CDR2 LQKENI. V was clipped by 1 base and J by 4 bases; unmatched bases: 7. The CDR3 runs to 16 residues. For the CDR3, the DNA is TGTGCCAGCTCACCACGATTCGGACAGGGGAGAGAGACCCAGTACTTC. This encodes CASSPRFGQGRETQYF.

The chain links TRBV3-1 (or the pseudogene TRBV3-2) to TRBJ2-1; the match to TRBD2 covers 8 bases. The V segment lost 4 bases and the J segment 5 bases; nucleotides outside the gene matches: 10. The CDR3 runs to 16 residues. CDR1 and CDR2 (germline): LGHDT, YNNKEL (reference sequence). The CDR3 spells CASSRTSGGSHNEQFF. In DNA, the CDR3 is TGTGCCAGCAGCCGAACTAGCGGTGGTAGCCACAATGAGCAGTTCTTC.

This chain links TRBV19 with TRBJ2-1, with a tentative D call TRBD1 (6 bases). Germline V gene lookup returns CDR1 LNHDA and CDR2 SQIVND (reference sequence). The CDR3 is made up of 15 amino acids. V lost 9 bases to trimming and J lost 5 bases, with 20 bases between them. CDR3 in amino acids: CASLPGHGKDNEQFF. DNA for the CDR3: TGTGCCAGCCTCCCGGGACACGGGAAAGACAATGAGCAGTTCTTC.

This chain connects TRBV10-3 to TRBJ1-5; weak D call: TRBD1 (5 bases). The CDR3 is 16 residues long. The germline gives CDR1 ENHRY, CDR2 SYGVKD. V lost 0 bases to trimming and J lost 6 bases, with 15 bases between them. CDR3 in DNA: TGTGCCATCAGTGAGTCGAGTGAAGGGGAAAGTCAGCCCCAGCATTTT. This encodes CAISESSEGESQPQHF.

The rearrangement joins TRBV5-1 to TRBJ2-3, with 15 bases lining up with TRBD2. V shed 3 bases and J 4 bases; nucleotides not matched to a gene: 9. The CDR3 totals 18 residues. Germline V gene sequence: CDR1 SGHRS, CDR2 YFSETQ. Here the CDR3 reads CASSSGTSGGFNADTQYF. The CDR3 DNA sequence: TGCGCCAGCAGCTCGGGGACTAGCGGGGGGTTCAATGCAGATACGCAGTATTTT.

The chain is built from TRBV28 and TRBJ1-1; 11 bases fit TRBD1. This CDR3 comprises 15 residues. Germline V CDR1 and CDR2: MDHEN, SYDVKM. The trim removed 6 bases at V and 4 bases at J, leaving 7 bases unmatched. The chain's CDR3 is CASSTGTGGFTEAFF. In DNA form, the CDR3 reads TGTGCCAGCAGCACCGGGACAGGGGGTTTCACTGAAGCTTTCTTT.

The J gene is TRBJ1-6, the V gene TRBV30; no definite D call. Germline-derived CDR1 and CDR2 are GTSNPN and SVGIG (reference sequence). CDR3 size: 15 residues. Deletions cut 3 bases from V and 0 bases from J, with 9 bases between. This chain's CDR3 is CAWRGGSSYNSPLHF. Here the CDR3 DNA reads TGTGCCTGGAGAGGCGGGAGCTCCTATAATTCACCCCTCCACTTT.

The V call is TRBV19, the J call TRBJ1-5; weak D call: TRBD1 (5 bases). V lost 2 bases, J lost 0 bases, and 8 bases lay in between. This CDR3 spans 15 amino acids. Germline CDR1 reads LNHDA; CDR2 reads SQIVND (reference sequence). CDR3 residues: CASSIKGYSNQPQHF. The CDR3 nucleotides read TGTGCCAGTAGTATAAAGGGGTATAGCAATCAGCCCCAGCATTTT. Filled out from reference TRBV19 and TRBJ1-5, the complete variable domain reads DGGITQSPKYLFRKEGQNVTLSCEQNLNHDAMYWYRQDPGQGLRLIYYSQIVNDFQKGDIAEGYSVSREKKESFPLTVTSAQKNPTAFYLCASSIKGYSNQPQHFGDGTRLSIL.

The chain recombines TRBV10-3 with TRBJ2-4; D not resolved. This CDR3 comprises 13 residues. Germline assignment: CDR1 ENHRY and CDR2 SYGVKD. Deletions cut 4 bases from V and 7 bases from J, with 11 bases between. CDR3 sequence (DNA): TGTGCCATCAGTGCCCCGGGTCGTAACATTCAGTACTTC. Residues: CAISAPGRNIQYF.

This chain uses TRBV7-2 with TRBJ1-2; the D is unclear. In germline, CDR1 is SGHTA, CDR2 FQGNSA. The CDR3 has 12 residues. The germline V and J ends were trimmed by 5 bases and 4 bases, with 8 bases remaining between them. Here the CDR3 reads CASSPGSYGYTF. DNA of the CDR3: TGTGCCAGCAGCCCTGGGAGCTATGGCTACACCTTC.